Listed here are 16 T cell receptor beta chains from one sample, sequenced in a study of cytomegalovirus exposure and HLA in healthy donors. Sequenced by immunoSEQ multiplex PCR; TCRdb stores in-frame clones only, minus some. The data hold around 60,000 clones, with roughly nine tenths observed a single time. The material sequenced was PBMCs. Receptor source: a woman aged 18-29 years in good health and CMV-seronegative.

The chain combines TRBV6-1 with TRBJ2-7; D is uncertain. The CDR3 totals 14 residues. CDR1 is MNHNS, CDR2 SASEGT, per germline. V was cut by 3 bases and J by 3 bases, with 12 bases left in between. CDR3: CASSDWSKHYEQYF. DNA for the CDR3: TGTGCCAGCAGTGACTGGAGTAAGCACTACGAGCAGTACTTC.

The chain links TRBV2 to TRBJ1-3; D is unclear. This CDR3 is built from 15 residues. Trimming left V 3 bases short and J 0 bases short, with 9 bases between. CDR1 SNHLY and CDR2 FYNNEI come from the germline V gene. The CDR3 sequence: CASSDQAISGNTIYF. For the CDR3, the DNA is TGTGCCAGCAGTGACCAGGCGATCTCTGGAAACACCATATATTTT. The whole variable domain, filled in from reference TRBV2 and TRBJ1-3, reads EPEVTQTPSHQVTQMGQEVILRCVPISNHLYFYWYRQILGQKVEFLVSFYNNEISEKSEIFDDQFSVERPDGSNFTLKIRSTKLEDSAMYFCASSDQAISGNTIYFGEGSWLTVV.

This clone was observed once. The gene calls are TRBV5-1 and TRBJ2-2; TRBD2 matches 8 bases. V shed 1 base and J 0 bases; nucleotides not matched to a gene: 5. The CDR3 covers 17 residues. Per germline, CDR1 SGHRS and CDR2 YFSETQ. CDR3 in DNA: TGCGCCAGCAGCTTGTCAGTCGGGGGGGCGAACACCGGGGAGCTGTTTTTT. Residues: CASSLSVGGANTGELFF.

The chain joins TRBV6-1 to TRBJ2-1; TRBD2 agrees at 14 bases. The V and J ends lost 3 bases and 9 bases, in that order; junction bases with no gene match: 10. The CDR3 is made up of 17 amino acids. Per germline, CDR1 MNHNS and CDR2 SASEGT. DNA for the CDR3: TGTGCCAGCAGTGACTGGGGGACTAGCGGGAGTACGGGTGAGCAGTTCTTC. This gives the protein CASSDWGTSGSTGEQFF.

The V gene is TRBV27, the J gene TRBJ2-2, with TRBD2 matching 11 bases. The germline V gene has CDR1 MNHEY and CDR2 SMNVEV (reference sequence). The CDR3 length is 18 residues. V trimming: 1 base; J trimming: 1 base; junction bases outside the gene matches: 5. The CDR3 DNA sequence: TGTGCCAGCAGTTTATACGAAGGACTAGCGGGGAACACCGGGGAGCTGTTTTTT. It yields the protein CASSLYEGLAGNTGELFF.

The chain employs TRBV19 and TRBJ1-2; D is possibly TRBD1 (5 bases). V lost 3 bases, J lost 6 bases, and 14 bases lay in between. The CDR3 extends over 14 amino acids. The V gene's germline CDR1 is LNHDA and CDR2 SQIVND (reference sequence). The CDR3 region has the DNA TGTGCCAGTAGTATTACTCCAGGGATAAATGGCTACACCTTC. Amino acids: CASSITPGINGYTF.

The chain couples TRBV5-5 to TRBJ2-7; possibly TRBD1 for D (5 bases). The CDR3 has 15 residues. V was cut by 0 bases and J by 0 bases, with 10 bases left in between. Germline V CDR1 and CDR2: SGHKS, YYEKEE (reference sequence). CDR3 region: CASSLARVSSYEQYF. The CDR3 coding sequence is TGTGCCAGCAGCTTGGCCAGGGTCAGCTCCTACGAGCAGTACTTC.

V gene TRBV20-1 combines with J gene TRBJ1-2; D remains ambiguous. CDR3 size: 11 residues. The germline CDR1 and CDR2 sequences are DFQATT and SNEGSKA (reference sequence). Trimming removed 1 base from V and 7 bases from J, with 7 bases in between. The DNA of the CDR3 is TGCAGTGCTAGAGGCCGGGGTGGCTACACCTTC. As protein: CSARGRGGYTF.

J is TRBJ2-1 and V is TRBV2; 9 bases are shared with TRBD2. The V gene end was trimmed by 5 bases and the J gene end by 5 bases; junction bases not matched to a gene: 4. CDR3 length equals 14 residues. Germline V gene sequence: CDR1 SNHLY, CDR2 FYNNEI. The chain's CDR3 is CASSRLAVNNEQFF. The CDR3 bases are TGTGCCAGCAGTCGACTAGCGGTAAACAATGAGCAGTTCTTC.

The chain is built from TRBV4-2 and TRBJ2-3; 8 nucleotides line up with TRBD2. Looked up from germline, CDR1 is LGHNA and CDR2 is YNFKEQ. Trimming cost V 4 bases and J 10 bases; bases outside gene matches: 10. The CDR3 totals 14 residues. The CDR3 protein is CASSLSGSQYAQYF. The CDR3 DNA sequence: TGTGCCAGCAGCCTAAGCGGGAGTCAATACGCGCAGTATTTT.

This chain connects TRBV6-5 to TRBJ2-7; 8 nucleotides agree with TRBD1. V shed 4 bases, J shed 6 bases, and the junction held 8 bases outside the gene matches. The CDR3 spans 14 residues. Germline CDR1 and CDR2: MNHEY and SVGAGI. The CDR3 nucleotides are TGTGCCAGCAGTTCGACCCAGGGGGCGGCCGAGCAGTACTTC. Translating it yields CASSSTQGAAEQYF.

The rearrangement links TRBV4-1 to TRBJ1-1; 7 positions match TRBD1. The length of the CDR3 is 17 residues. Germline lookup yields CDR1 MGHRA and CDR2 YSYEKL. V lost 0 bases, J lost 1 base, and 8 bases stayed unmatched. The CDR3 sequence: CASSQDPRTGRNTEAFF. The CDR3 nucleotides read TGCGCCAGCAGCCAAGATCCGAGGACAGGCAGGAACACTGAAGCTTTCTTT.

This rearrangement joins TRBV6-1 to TRBJ2-5, with D possibly matching TRBD2 (6 bases). There are 18 residues in the CDR3. The ends were cut back, 0 bases at V and 5 bases at J, with 22 bases in the middle. The germline CDR1 and CDR2 sequences are MNHNS and SASEGT. The chain's CDR3 is CASSEAKGRRGWVETQYF. CDR3 nucleotides: TGTGCCAGCAGTGAAGCGAAGGGACGCCGGGGGTGGGTGGAGACCCAGTACTTC.

The V and J genes are TRBV19 and TRBJ1-1, with 7 bases identical to TRBD1. The CDR3 spans 15 residues. V lost 5 bases to trimming and J lost 1 base; unmatched junction nucleotides: 7. CDR1 LNHDA and CDR2 SQIVND come from the germline V gene (reference sequence). CDR3 coding DNA: TGTGCCAGTAGTGCCGGAGACAGGGCGAACACTGAAGCTTTCTTT. The encoded protein is CASSAGDRANTEAFF.

The count of this clone is one. V usage is TRBV6-5 and J usage is TRBJ1-2; TRBD1 matches at 8 bases. CDR1 is MNHEY and CDR2 is SVGAGI in the germline V gene. CDR3 length equals 14 residues. J was trimmed by 6 bases and V by 5 bases; bases with no gene match: 8. The CDR3 loop reads CASSPERTGNGYTF. The CDR3 DNA is TGTGCCAGCAGTCCTGAGAGGACAGGGAATGGCTACACCTTC.

On this clone: The sample has other DNA sequences that encode this CDR3 too. CDR3 protein: CASSEGGGTEAFF. The CDR3 region has the DNA TGTGCCAGCAGCGAGGGGGGGGGCACTGAAGCTTTCTTT. The chain combines TRBV9 with TRBJ1-1; D might be TRBD1 (6 bases). In germline, CDR1 is SGDLS, CDR2 YYNGEE. Trimming removed 3 bases from V and 4 bases from J, with 10 bases in between. CDR3 length: 13 amino acids.